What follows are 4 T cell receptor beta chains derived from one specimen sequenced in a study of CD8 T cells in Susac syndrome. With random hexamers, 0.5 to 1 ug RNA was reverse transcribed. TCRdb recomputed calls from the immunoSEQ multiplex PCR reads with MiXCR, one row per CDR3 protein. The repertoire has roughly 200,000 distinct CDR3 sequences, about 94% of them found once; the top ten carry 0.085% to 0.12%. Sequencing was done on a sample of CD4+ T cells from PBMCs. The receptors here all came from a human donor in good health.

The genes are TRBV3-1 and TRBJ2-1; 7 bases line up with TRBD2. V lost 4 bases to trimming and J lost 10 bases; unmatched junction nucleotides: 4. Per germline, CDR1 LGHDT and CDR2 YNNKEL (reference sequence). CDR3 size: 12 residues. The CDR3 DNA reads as TGTGCCAGCAGCCCATCCGGGGGGGAGCAGTTCTTC. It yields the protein CASSPSGGEQFF.

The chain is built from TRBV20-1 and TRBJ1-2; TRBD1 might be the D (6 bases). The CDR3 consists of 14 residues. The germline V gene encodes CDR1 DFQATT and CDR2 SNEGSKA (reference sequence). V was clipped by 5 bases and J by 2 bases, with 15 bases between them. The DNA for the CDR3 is TGCAGTGCTCCCGGAACAGGGAGAAACTATGGCTACACCTTC. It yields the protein CSAPGTGRNYGYTF.

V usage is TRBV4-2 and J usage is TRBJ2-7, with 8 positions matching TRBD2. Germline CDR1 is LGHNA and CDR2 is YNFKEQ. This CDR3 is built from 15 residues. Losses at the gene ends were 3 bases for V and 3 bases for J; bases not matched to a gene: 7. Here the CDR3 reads CASSQVQAGDYEQYF. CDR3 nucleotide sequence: TGTGCCAGCAGCCAGGTACAAGCGGGAGACTACGAGCAGTACTTC.

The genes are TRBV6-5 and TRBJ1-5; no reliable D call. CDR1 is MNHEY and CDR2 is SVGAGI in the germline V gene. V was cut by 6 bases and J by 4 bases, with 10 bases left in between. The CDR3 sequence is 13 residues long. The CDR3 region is CASRRDRNQPQHF. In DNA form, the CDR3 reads TGTGCCAGCAGAAGAGATCGGAATCAGCCCCAGCATTTT.